This T cell receptor beta chain is from a study of shared clonotypes between healthy human individuals. Turning to the study itself: The plates for each donor numbered three CD4 naive, three CD4 memory, two CD8 naive and one CD8 memory. The study's findings and limits: Rarefaction demonstrated incomplete sorted-subset sequencing despite large depth. Sharing across four donors was highest in naive CD4 (around 5%) and lowest in memory CD8 (0.4%).

Concerning this clone: Its antigen is not identified.

This CDR3 spans 14 amino acids. Germline CDR1 MGHRA, CDR2 YSYEKL. The ends were cut back, 4 bases at V and 9 bases at J, with 16 bases in the middle. Clones were read by immunoSEQ multiplex PCR, and TCRdb kept only the in-frame ones, dropping some. The sample has about 1 million clones, about three quarters seen once. Researchers partitioned CD4+ cells into CD45RA+ naive and CD45RA-negative memory subsets. The rearrangement joins TRBV4-1 to TRBJ2-1; D unresolved. Sequenced sample: memory CD4+ T cells sorted from blood. Subset of the sample: CD45RA-negative fraction. The sequence derives from a man aged 18 to 29 in good health. The chain's CDR3 is CASSRQPVLSEQFF. In DNA form, the CDR3 reads TGCGCCAGCAGCCGACAACCCGTCCTCAGTGAGCAGTTCTTC.